Described below is a single TCR beta chain sequence and its context. Deletions cut 1 base from V and 0 bases from J, with 13 bases between. The CDR3 runs 16 residues. CDR1 is LNHDA and CDR2 is SQIVND in the germline V gene (reference sequence). The data were taken from a study of blood T cell repertoires in COVID-19. TCRdb's table, derived via immunoSEQ multiplex PCR, lists solely in-frame clones and lacks some. The data hold tens of thousands of clones, with about 87% observed a single time. The material sequenced was peripheral blood. This sequence originates from a human donor with acute or convalescent COVID-19. The donor label of this sample is uncertain. The rearrangement uses TRBV19 and TRBJ2-7; TRBD2 is a possible D gene (7 bases). The CDR3 protein is CASSIGRGGSSYEQYF. The CDR3 region has the DNA TGTGCCAGTAGTATAGGAAGGGGGGGATCCTCCTACGAGCAGTACTTC.